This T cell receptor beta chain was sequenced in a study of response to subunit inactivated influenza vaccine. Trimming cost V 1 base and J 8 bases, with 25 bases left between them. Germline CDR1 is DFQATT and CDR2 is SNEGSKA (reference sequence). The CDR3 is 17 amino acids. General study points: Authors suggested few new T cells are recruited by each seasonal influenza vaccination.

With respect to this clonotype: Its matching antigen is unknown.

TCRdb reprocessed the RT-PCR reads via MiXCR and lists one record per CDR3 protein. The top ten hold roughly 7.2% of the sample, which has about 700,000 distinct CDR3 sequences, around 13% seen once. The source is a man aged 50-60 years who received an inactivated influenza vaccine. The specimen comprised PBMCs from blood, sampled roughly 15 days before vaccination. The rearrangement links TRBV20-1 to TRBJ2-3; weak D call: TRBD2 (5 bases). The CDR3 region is CSARGGLLGGPSGTQYF. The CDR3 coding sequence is TGCAGTGCTAGAGGAGGGCTACTTGGCGGCCCTTCAGGTACGCAGTATTTT.